These 17 T cell receptor beta chains were all obtained from the same sample, sequenced in a study of cytomegalovirus exposure and HLA in healthy donors. With 60 Vbeta and 13 Jbeta primers, the PCR was carried out. Repertoires were generated with immunoSEQ multiplex PCR, while TCRdb's copy carries only in-frame clones and drops some. The sample's table shows about 77,000 clones. The sequenced sample consisted of PBMCs. The receptors stem from a man in his fifties in good health and CMV-seropositive.

The chain links TRBV5-1 to TRBJ2-3; 7 bases are shared with TRBD1. The CDR3 covers 14 residues. CDR1 SGHRS and CDR2 YFSETQ come from the germline V gene. The V segment lost 2 bases and the J segment 3 bases; nucleotides outside the gene matches: 3. CDR3 region: CASSLGTDTDTQYF. DNA of the CDR3: TGCGCCAGCAGCTTAGGGACAGATACAGATACGCAGTATTTT. Variable domain in full (rest from reference TRBV5-1 and TRBJ2-3): KAGVTQTPRYLIKTRGQQVTLSCSPISGHRSVSWYQQTPGQGLQFLFEYFSETQRNKGNFPGRFSGRQFSNSRSEMNVSTLELGDSALYLCASSLGTDTDTQYFGPGTRLTVL.

The V and J genes are TRBV5-1 and TRBJ2-5; D is unclear. This CDR3 comprises 14 residues. The germline V gene has CDR1 SGHRS and CDR2 YFSETQ. The V end was cut by 6 bases, the J end by 1 base, with 13 bases between. The CDR3 protein is CASKLSGPQETQYF. The CDR3 nucleotides read TGCGCCAGCAAACTGTCGGGTCCCCAAGAGACCCAGTACTTC.

The rearrangement joins TRBV30 to TRBJ1-1; possible D gene TRBD1, 5 bases. CDR1 and CDR2 (germline): GTSNPN, SVGIG (reference sequence). V lost 1 base and J lost 0, with 6 bases in between. This CDR3 has 13 residues. CDR3 protein: CAWSEQVNTEAFF. In nucleotides, the CDR3 is TGTGCCTGGAGTGAACAGGTGAACACTGAAGCTTTCTTT.

The chain recombines TRBV27 with TRBJ2-3; D ambiguous. The CDR3 is 11 residues long. Germline CDR1 MNHEY, CDR2 SMNVEV (reference sequence). Trimming cost V 6 bases and J 8 bases, with 9 bases left between them. CDR3 nucleotides: TGTGCCAGCAGCTACGGAGTTACGCAGTATTTT. Amino acids: CASSYGVTQYF.

The chain couples TRBV28 to TRBJ2-5, with 10 bases lining up with TRBD2. The junction had 8 bases not matched to a gene; V was cut back by 6 bases and J by 4 bases. This CDR3 has 15 residues. The germline V gene has CDR1 MDHEN and CDR2 SYDVKM. CDR3 bases: TGTGCCAGCAGCTCCCGACTAGCGGGTGGAGAGACCCAGTACTTC. This encodes CASSSRLAGGETQYF.

The J gene is TRBJ1-1, the V gene TRBV25-1, with TRBD1 matching 7 bases. CDR3 length equals 15 residues. CDR1 and CDR2 from the germline V gene are MGHDK and SYGVNS. J lost 5 bases, V lost 6 bases, and 12 bases had no gene match. CDR3 sequence (DNA): TGTGCCAGCAGCCCCCAAAGAGGGGGCTGGACTGAAGCTTTCTTT. Protein sequence: CASSPQRGGWTEAFF.

This chain joins TRBV30 and TRBJ2-4; 8 nucleotides agree with TRBD1. CDR1 GTSNPN and CDR2 SVGIG come from the germline V gene (reference sequence). V dropped 3 bases and J dropped 3; count of bases not matched to a gene: 13. CDR3 length: 17 amino acids. CDR3 in amino acids: CAWRWTGIGRDKNIQYF. For the CDR3, the DNA is TGTGCCTGGAGGTGGACAGGGATCGGTCGGGACAAAAACATTCAGTACTTC.

The rearrangement joins TRBV28 to TRBJ1-5, with 9 bases identical to TRBD1. V lost 5 bases, J lost 1 base, and 0 bases stayed unmatched. Germline CDR1 MDHEN, CDR2 SYDVKM. The CDR3 covers 14 residues. The CDR3 bases are TGTGCCAGCAGTGGGACAGGGAGCAATCAGCCCCAGCATTTT. The encoded protein is CASSGTGSNQPQHF.

V usage is TRBV7-8 and J usage is TRBJ1-4; D is ambiguous. Germline V gene data show CDR1 as SGHVS and CDR2 as FQNEAQ. The CDR3 sequence is 11 residues long. Between the trimmed V and J ends, which lost 5 bases and 8 bases, there was a span of 6 bases. The CDR3 here is CASSLSEKLFF. The CDR3 DNA follows: TGTGCCAGCAGCCTTTCCGAAAAACTGTTTTTT.

V usage is TRBV29-1 and J usage is TRBJ1-1; D not resolved. The CDR3 has 12 residues. Germline CDR1 and CDR2: SQVTM and ANQGSEA. CDR3 nucleotide sequence: TGCGGTACGGGGTTCCCGGACACTGAAGCTTTCTTT. Translated, it gives CGTGFPDTEAFF.

J is TRBJ2-7 and V is TRBV6-1, with 7 bases identical to TRBD1. V gave up 7 bases and J gave up 5 bases; unmatched junction bases: 14. Germline CDR1 reads MNHNS; CDR2 reads SASEGT. The CDR3 contains 15 residues. The CDR3 DNA follows: TGTGCCAGCAATGAGACCGGACAGGTCTACAACGAGCAGTACTTC. Encoded protein: CASNETGQVYNEQYF.

The J gene is TRBJ2-7, the V gene TRBV11-2; D might be TRBD2 (6 bases). There are 13 residues in the CDR3. Germline V CDR1 and CDR2: SGHAT, FQNNGV. V lost 4 bases, J lost 4 bases, and 11 bases lay in between. CDR3 amino acids: CASSWTGEYEQYF. The CDR3 region has the DNA TGTGCCAGCAGCTGGACGGGAGAATACGAGCAGTACTTC.

V gene TRBV5-6 combines with J gene TRBJ2-5; 10 positions agree with TRBD2. The CDR3 extends over 16 amino acids. With 1 base clipped from V and 5 bases from J, the junction kept 8 bases outside the gene matches. Germline-derived CDR1 and CDR2 are SGHDT and YYEEEE. DNA of the CDR3: TGTGCCAGCAGCTTGCTGTCTAGCGGGGGAGGGGAGACCCAGTACTTC. This encodes CASSLLSSGGGETQYF. Variable domain in full (rest from reference TRBV5-6 and TRBJ2-5): DAGVTQSPTHLIKTRGQQVTLRCSPKSGHDTVSWYQQALGQGPQFIFQYYEEEERQRGNFPDRFSGHQFPNYSSELNVNALLLGDSALYLCASSLLSSGGGETQYFGPGTRLLVL.

The chain employs TRBV4-1 and TRBJ1-5; TRBD1 matches 7 bases. Germline V CDR1 and CDR2: MGHRA, YSYEKL. This CDR3 comprises 13 residues. V lost 8 bases, J lost 5 bases, and 6 bases stayed unmatched. The CDR3: CASSRQGHQPQHF. The CDR3 DNA follows: TGCGCCAGCTCCCGACAGGGCCATCAGCCCCAGCATTTT.

This chain joins TRBV7-2 and TRBJ1-5; a possible D gene is TRBD1 (6 bases). Germline-derived CDR1 and CDR2 are SGHTA and FQGNSA. V gave up 5 bases and J gave up 3 bases, with 17 bases separating them. CDR3 length: 16 amino acids. The DNA for the CDR3 is TGTGCCAGCAGCCCCCCGGGGGGGCTCTCCAATCAGCCCCAGCATTTT. Amino acid sequence: CASSPPGGLSNQPQHF.

CDR3 sequence (DNA): TGTGCCAGCAGCAAAATCACGGGGGACACCATATATTTT. It is translated as CASSKITGDTIYF. J is TRBJ1-3 and V is TRBV7-9; a possible D gene is TRBD1 (5 bases). V lost 5 bases to trimming and J lost 8 bases, with 13 bases between them. The CDR3 spans 13 residues. CDR1 is SEHNR, CDR2 FQNEAQ, per germline (reference sequence).

This chain uses TRBV9 with TRBJ2-7; 8 bases align to TRBD2. The V gene end was trimmed by 4 bases and the J gene end by 6 bases; junction bases not matched to a gene: 3. The CDR3 is 12 amino acids. Germline CDR1 is SGDLS and CDR2 is YYNGEE. DNA of the CDR3: TGTGCCAGCAGCCCGGGGGGGGCCGAGCAGTACTTC. Translating gives CASSPGGAEQYF.